This T cell receptor beta chain was sequenced in a study of cytomegalovirus exposure and HLA in healthy donors. The PCR used 60 Vbeta and 13 Jbeta primers. TCRdb keeps only in-frame clones here, not all; method: immunoSEQ multiplex PCR. The table has 200,000 to 250,000 clones, 70% to 85% seen once. The CDR3 contains 13 residues. Losses at the gene ends were 4 bases for V and 8 bases for J; bases not matched to a gene: 6. Germline CDR1 is MNHEY and CDR2 is SVGAGI. The clonotype was recovered from a woman aged 55-69 years in good health and CMV-seropositive. V and J are TRBV6-5 and TRBJ1-2, with 8 bases aligning to TRBD1. The sequenced sample was PBMCs. The CDR3 bases are TGTGCCAGCAGTTGGCAGGGGGCGTGGGGCTACACCTTC. It codes for CASSWQGAWGYTF.